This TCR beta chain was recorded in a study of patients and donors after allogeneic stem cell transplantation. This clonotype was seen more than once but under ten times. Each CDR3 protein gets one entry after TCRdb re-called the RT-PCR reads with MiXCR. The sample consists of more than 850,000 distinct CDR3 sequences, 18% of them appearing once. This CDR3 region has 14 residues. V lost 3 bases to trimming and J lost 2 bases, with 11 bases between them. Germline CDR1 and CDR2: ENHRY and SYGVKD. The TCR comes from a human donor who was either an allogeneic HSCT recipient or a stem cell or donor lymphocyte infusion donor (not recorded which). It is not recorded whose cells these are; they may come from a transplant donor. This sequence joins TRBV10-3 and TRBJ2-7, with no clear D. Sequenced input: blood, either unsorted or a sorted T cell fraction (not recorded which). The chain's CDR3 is CAISDQAWPYEQYF. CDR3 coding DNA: TGTGCCATCAGTGATCAGGCTTGGCCCTACGAGCAGTACTTC.